Included here is one T cell receptor (beta chain) sequence, with context. Its antigen is not known. The sample is drawn from a study of CD8+ T cells in alopecia areata. Turning to the study itself: Among treated patients, severity was scored by affected scalp area percentage. Findings of the study overall: Among the cells sequenced in scalp samples are also the resident alphabeta T cells of normal skin.

The CDR3 has 15 amino acids. V trimming: 4 bases; J trimming: 8 bases; junction bases outside the gene matches: 10. Per germline, CDR1 SGHNT and CDR2 YYREEE (reference sequence). Treatment meaning: oral pan-JAK inhibitor, 5-10 mg twice daily. Sequencing templates came from extracted RNA that was reverse transcribed into cDNA. Sequencing was performed with immunoSEQ multiplex PCR; in TCRdb, only in-frame clones are kept and a portion is missing. The sample yields under 350,000 clones, more than 45% seen once. This receptor was taken from a human donor with alopecia areata. Sequences were derived from CD4+ T cells sorted from blood, sampled at week 24, from a patient treated with tofacitinib. The chain couples TRBV5-4 to TRBJ1-4, with 8 bases aligning to TRBD1. The CDR3, as DNA: TGTGCCAGCAGCGAGACTCAGGGGGCGGGAGAAAAACTGTTTTTT. Encoded protein: CASSETQGAGEKLFF.